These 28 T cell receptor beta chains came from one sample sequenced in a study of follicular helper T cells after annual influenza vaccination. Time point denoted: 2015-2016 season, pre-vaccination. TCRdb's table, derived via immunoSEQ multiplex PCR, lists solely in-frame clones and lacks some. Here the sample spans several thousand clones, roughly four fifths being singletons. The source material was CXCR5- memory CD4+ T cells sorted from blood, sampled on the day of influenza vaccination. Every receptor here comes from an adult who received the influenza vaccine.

CDR3 residues: CATSRDPLTVSYNEQFF. The CDR3 DNA reads as TGTGCCACCAGCAGAGACCCTCTAACGGTGAGCTACAATGAGCAGTTCTTC. The chain combines TRBV15 with TRBJ2-1; D not resolved. Germline V gene lookup returns CDR1 LNHNV and CDR2 YYDKDF (reference sequence). With 0 bases removed from V and 3 bases from J, the gap between germline ends came to 15 bases. This CDR3 has 17 residues.

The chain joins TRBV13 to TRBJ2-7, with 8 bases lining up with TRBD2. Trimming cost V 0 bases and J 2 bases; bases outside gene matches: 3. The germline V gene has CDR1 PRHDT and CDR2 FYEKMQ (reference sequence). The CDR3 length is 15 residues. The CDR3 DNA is TGTGCCAGCAGCTTAGGTTATAGCGGGGCCTACGAGCAGTACTTC. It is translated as CASSLGYSGAYEQYF.

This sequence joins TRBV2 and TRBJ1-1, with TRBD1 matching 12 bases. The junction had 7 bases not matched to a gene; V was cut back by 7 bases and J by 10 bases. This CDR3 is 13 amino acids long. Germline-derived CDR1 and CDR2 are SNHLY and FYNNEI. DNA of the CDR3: TGTGCCAGCAAGGGGACAGGGGGCGAGGGAGCTTTCTTT. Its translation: CASKGTGGEGAFF.

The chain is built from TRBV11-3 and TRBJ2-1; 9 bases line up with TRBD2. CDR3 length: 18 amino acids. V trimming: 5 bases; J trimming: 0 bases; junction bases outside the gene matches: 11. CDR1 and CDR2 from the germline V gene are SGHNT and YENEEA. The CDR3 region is CASSKRGAELSSYNEQFF. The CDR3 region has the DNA TGTGCCAGCAGCAAGCGGGGGGCCGAATTAAGCTCCTACAATGAGCAGTTCTTC.

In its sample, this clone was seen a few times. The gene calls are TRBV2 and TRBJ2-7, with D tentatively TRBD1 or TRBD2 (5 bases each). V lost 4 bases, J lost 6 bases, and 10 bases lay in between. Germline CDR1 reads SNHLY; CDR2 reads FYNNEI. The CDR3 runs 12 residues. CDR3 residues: CASSGRGPEQYF. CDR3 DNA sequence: TGTGCCAGCAGTGGACGGGGACCCGAGCAGTACTTC.

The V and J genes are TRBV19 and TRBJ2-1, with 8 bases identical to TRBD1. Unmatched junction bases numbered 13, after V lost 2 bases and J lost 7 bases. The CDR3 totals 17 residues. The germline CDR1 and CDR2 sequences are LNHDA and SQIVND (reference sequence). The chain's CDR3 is CASSIRAAGGARNEQFF. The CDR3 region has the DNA TGTGCCAGTAGTATACGGGCGGCAGGGGGCGCAAGAAATGAGCAGTTCTTC.

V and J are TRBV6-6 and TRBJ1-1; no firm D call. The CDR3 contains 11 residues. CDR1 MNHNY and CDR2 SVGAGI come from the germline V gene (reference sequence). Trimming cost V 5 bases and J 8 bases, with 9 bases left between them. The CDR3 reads CASSVEREAFF. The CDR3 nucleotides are TGTGCCAGCAGTGTTGAAAGGGAAGCTTTCTTT.

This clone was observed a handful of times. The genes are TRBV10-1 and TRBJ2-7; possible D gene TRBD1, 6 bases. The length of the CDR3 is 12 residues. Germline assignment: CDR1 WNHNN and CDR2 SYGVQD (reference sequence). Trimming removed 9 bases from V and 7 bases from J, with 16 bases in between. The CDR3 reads CASPVSRGEQYF. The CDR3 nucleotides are TGCGCCAGTCCCGTCAGTAGGGGGGAGCAGTACTTC.

CDR3 DNA sequence: TGCGCCAGCAGGGCCAGACACCTGATTTACACAGATACGCAGTATTTT. This sequence encodes CASRARHLIYTDTQYF. The chain employs TRBV4-3 and TRBJ2-3; no clear D gene. The CDR3 has 16 amino acids. V gave up 6 bases and J gave up 2 bases, with 18 bases separating them. The germline V gene has CDR1 LGHNA and CDR2 YSLEER.

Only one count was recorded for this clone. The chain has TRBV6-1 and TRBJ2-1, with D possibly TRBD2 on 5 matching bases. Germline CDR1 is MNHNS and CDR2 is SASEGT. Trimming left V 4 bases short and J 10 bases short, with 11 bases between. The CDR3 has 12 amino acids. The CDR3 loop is CASSVAEREQFF. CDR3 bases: TGTGCCAGCAGTGTAGCAGAGCGGGAGCAGTTCTTC.

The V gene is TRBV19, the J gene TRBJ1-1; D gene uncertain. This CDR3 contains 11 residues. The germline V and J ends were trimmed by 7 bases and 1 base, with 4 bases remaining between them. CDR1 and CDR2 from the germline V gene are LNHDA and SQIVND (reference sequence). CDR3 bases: TGTGCCAGTACCTCGAACACTGAAGCTTTCTTT. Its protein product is CASTSNTEAFF. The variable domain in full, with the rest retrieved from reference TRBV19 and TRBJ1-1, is DGGITQSPKYLFRKEGQNVTLSCEQNLNHDAMYWYRQDPGQGLRLIYYSQIVNDFQKGDIAEGYSVSREKKESFPLTVTSAQKNPTAFYLCASTSNTEAFFGQGTRLTVV.

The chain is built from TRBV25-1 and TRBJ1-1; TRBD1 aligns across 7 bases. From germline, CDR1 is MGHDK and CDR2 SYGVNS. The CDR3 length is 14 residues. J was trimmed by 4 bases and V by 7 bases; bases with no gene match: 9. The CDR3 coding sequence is TGTGCCAGCAACCCGACAGGGACATTCACTGAAGCTTTCTTT. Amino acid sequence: CASNPTGTFTEAFF. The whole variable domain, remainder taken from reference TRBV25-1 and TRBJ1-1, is EADIYQTPRYLVIGTGKKITLECSQTMGHDKMYWYQQDPGMELHLIHYSYGVNSTEKGDLSSESTVSRIRTEHFPLTLESARPSHTSQYLCASNPTGTFTEAFFGQGTRLTVV.

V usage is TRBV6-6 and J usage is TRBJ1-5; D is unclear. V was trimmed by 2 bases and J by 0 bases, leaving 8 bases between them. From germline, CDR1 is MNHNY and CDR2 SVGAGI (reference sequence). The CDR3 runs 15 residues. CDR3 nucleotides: TGTGCCAGCAGTTACCTTGATTTTAGCAATCAGCCCCAGCATTTT. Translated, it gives CASSYLDFSNQPQHF.

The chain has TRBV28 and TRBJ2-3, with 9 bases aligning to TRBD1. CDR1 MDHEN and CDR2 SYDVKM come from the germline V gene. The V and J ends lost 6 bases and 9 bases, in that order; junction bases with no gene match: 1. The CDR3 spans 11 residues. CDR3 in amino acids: CASRGQGTQYF. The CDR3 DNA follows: TGTGCCAGCAGGGGACAGGGAACGCAGTATTTT.

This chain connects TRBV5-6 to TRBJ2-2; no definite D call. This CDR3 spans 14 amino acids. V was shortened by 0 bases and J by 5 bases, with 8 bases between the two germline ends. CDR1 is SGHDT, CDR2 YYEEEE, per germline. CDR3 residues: CASSLGWATGELFF. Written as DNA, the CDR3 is TGTGCCAGCAGCTTGGGTTGGGCGACCGGGGAGCTGTTTTTT.

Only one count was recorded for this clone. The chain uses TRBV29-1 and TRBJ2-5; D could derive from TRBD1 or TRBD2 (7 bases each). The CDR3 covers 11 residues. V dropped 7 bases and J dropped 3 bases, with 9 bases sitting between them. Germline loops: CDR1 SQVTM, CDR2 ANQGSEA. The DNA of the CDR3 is TGCAGCGCAGGGGGGGAAGAGACCCAGTACTTC. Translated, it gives CSAGGEETQYF.

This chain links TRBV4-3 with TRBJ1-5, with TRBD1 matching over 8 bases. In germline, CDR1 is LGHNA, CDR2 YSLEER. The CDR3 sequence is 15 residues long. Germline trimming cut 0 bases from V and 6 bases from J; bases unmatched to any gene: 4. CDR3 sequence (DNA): TGCGCCAGCAGCCAAGAAATCGACAGGGGTCAGCCCCAGCATTTT. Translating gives CASSQEIDRGQPQHF.

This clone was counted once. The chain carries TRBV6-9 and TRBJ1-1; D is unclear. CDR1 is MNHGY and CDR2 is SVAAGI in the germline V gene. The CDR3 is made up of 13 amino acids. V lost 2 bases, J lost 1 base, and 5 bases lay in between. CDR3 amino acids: CASSYTENTEAFF. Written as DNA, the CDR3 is TGTGCCAGCAGTTATACGGAGAACACTGAAGCTTTCTTT.

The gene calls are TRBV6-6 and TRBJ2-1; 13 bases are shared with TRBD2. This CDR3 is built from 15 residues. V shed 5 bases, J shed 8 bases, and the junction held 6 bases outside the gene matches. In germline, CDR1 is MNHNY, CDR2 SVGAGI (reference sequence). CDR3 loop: CASSALAGGWDEQFF. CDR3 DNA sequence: TGTGCCAGCAGTGCACTAGCGGGGGGGTGGGATGAGCAGTTCTTC.

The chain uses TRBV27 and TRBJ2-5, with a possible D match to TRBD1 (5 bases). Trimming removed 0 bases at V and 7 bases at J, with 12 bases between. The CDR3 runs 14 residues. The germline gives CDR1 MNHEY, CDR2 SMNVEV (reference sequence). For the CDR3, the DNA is TGTGCCAGCAGTTTATCACCAGGGCTTTGGACCCAGTACTTC. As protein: CASSLSPGLWTQYF.

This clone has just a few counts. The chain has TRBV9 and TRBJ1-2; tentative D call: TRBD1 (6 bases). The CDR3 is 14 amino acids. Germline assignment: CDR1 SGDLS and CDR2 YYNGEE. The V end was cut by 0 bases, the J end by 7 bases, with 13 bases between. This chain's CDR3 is CASSVGHREGGYTF. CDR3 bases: TGTGCCAGCAGCGTAGGGCACAGGGAAGGTGGCTACACCTTC. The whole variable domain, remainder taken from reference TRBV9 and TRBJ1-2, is DSGVTQTPKHLITATGQRVTLRCSPRSGDLSVYWYQQSLDQGLQFLIQYYNGEERAKGNILERFSAQQFPDLHSELNLSSLELGDSALYFCASSVGHREGGYTFGSGTRLTVV.

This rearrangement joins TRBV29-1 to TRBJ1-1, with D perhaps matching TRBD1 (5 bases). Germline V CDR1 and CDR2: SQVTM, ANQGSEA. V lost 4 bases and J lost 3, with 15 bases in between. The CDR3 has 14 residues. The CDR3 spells CSVGGTFSHTEAFF. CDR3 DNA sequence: TGCAGCGTTGGGGGGACCTTTTCTCACACTGAAGCTTTCTTT.

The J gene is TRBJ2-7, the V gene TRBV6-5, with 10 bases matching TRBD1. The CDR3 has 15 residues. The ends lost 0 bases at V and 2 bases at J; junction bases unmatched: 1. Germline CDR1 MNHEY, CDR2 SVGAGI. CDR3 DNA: TGTGCCAGCAGTTACTCGACAGGGGGCCCCTACGAGCAGTACTTC. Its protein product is CASSYSTGGPYEQYF.

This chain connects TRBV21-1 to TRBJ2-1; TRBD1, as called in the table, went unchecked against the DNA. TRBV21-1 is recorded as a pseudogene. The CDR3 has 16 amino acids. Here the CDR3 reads CASSKGGLLSYNEQFF. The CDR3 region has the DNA TGTGCCAGCAGCAAAGGGGGGCTCCTCTCCTACAATGAGCAGTTCTTC.

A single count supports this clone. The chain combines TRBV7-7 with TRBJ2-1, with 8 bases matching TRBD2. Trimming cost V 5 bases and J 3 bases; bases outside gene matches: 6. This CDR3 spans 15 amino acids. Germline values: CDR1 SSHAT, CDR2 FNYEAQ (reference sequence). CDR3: CASSPGGGYYNEQFF. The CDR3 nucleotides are TGTGCCAGCAGCCCCGGGGGGGGCTACTACAATGAGCAGTTCTTC.

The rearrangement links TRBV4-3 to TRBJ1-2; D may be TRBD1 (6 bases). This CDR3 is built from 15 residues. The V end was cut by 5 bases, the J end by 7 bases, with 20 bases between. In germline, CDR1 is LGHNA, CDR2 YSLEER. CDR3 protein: CASSKGGGIGGGYTF. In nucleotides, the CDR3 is TGCGCCAGCAGCAAAGGGGGGGGCATTGGTGGTGGCTACACCTTC.

The CDR3 region is CASRQDIATNARNTIYF. For the CDR3, the DNA is TGTGCCAGCAGGCAAGATATAGCTACAAACGCACGAAACACCATATATTTT. The chain has TRBV21-1 and TRBJ1-3. TRBV21-1 corresponds to a pseudogene. This CDR3 contains 17 residues.

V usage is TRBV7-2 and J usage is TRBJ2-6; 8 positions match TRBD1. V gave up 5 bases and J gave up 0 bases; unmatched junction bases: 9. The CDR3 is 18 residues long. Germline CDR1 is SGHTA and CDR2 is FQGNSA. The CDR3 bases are TGTGCCAGCAGCCTACCGACAGGGGCATTCTCTGGGGCCAACGTCCTGACTTTC. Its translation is CASSLPTGAFSGANVLTF.